A single sample is the source of the 9 T cell receptor beta chains below, sequenced in a study of OX40 agonist ivuxolimab in advanced cancers. Assay used: immunoSEQ multiplex PCR; TCRdb lists only in-frame clones, some missing. The sample includes tens of thousands of clones, approximately 84% seen only once; the top ten take around a sixth. The specimen was CD4+ or CD8+ T cells sorted from blood, collected in a trial of the OX40 agonist ivuxolimab. These TCRs come from an adult with an advanced solid tumor such as melanoma, head and neck, liver or kidney cancer.

The chain combines TRBV6-1 with TRBJ1-2; D possibly corresponds to TRBD1 (5 bases). The CDR3 loop spans 13 amino acids. V lost 6 bases, J lost 2 bases, and 10 bases lay in between. CDR1 is MNHNS, CDR2 SASEGT, per germline. The CDR3 protein is CASSRDGNYGYTF. As DNA, the CDR3 is TGTGCCAGCAGCCGGGACGGAAACTATGGCTACACCTTC.

This chain connects TRBV27 to TRBJ2-3; unclear D gene. Trimming pared 4 bases from V and 4 bases from J, leaving 12 bases between. Per germline, CDR1 MNHEY and CDR2 SMNVEV (reference sequence). The CDR3 runs 14 residues. The CDR3 reads CASSYPDGSDTQYF. The CDR3, as DNA: TGTGCCAGCAGTTACCCCGACGGGTCAGATACGCAGTATTTT.

The chain carries TRBV11-3 and TRBJ1-2; 7 bases align to TRBD1. V gave up 5 bases and J gave up 2 bases; unmatched junction bases: 11. The CDR3 runs 16 residues. Germline CDR1 reads SGHNT; CDR2 reads YENEEA. Here the CDR3 DNA reads TGTGCCAGCAGCCCACGGGCCGGGACAGAGAACTATGGCTACACCTTC. Protein: CASSPRAGTENYGYTF.

J is TRBJ2-1 and V is TRBV13, with 7 bases fitting TRBD2. CDR3 length: 15 amino acids. V trimming: 2 bases; J trimming: 4 bases; junction bases outside the gene matches: 5. Germline V CDR1 and CDR2: PRHDT, FYEKMQ (reference sequence). CDR3 protein: CASSLSGARYNEQFF. CDR3 nucleotide sequence: TGTGCCAGCAGCTTAAGCGGGGCTAGATACAATGAGCAGTTCTTC. Using reference TRBV13 and TRBJ2-1 for the parts outside the CDR3, the full variable domain is AAGVIQSPRHLIKEKRETATLKCYPIPRHDTVYWYQQGPGQDPQFLISFYEKMQSDKGSIPDRFSAQQFSDYHSELNMSSLELGDSALYFCASSLSGARYNEQFFGPGTRLTVL.

This clone was detected once. The rearrangement links TRBV2 to TRBJ2-3; 16 nucleotides line up with TRBD2. Germline CDR1 SNHLY, CDR2 FYNNEI. V gave up 8 bases and J gave up 5 bases; unmatched junction bases: 7. The CDR3 is 16 amino acids. Here the CDR3 DNA reads TGTGCCAGCGACTCCGGGACTAGCGGGAGGGTAGATACGCAGTATTTT. Its protein is CASDSGTSGRVDTQYF.

This clone has a single count. The rearrangement joins TRBV6-5 to TRBJ2-7; the match to TRBD1 covers 7 bases. Unmatched junction bases numbered 9, after V lost 7 bases and J lost 3 bases. The germline gives CDR1 MNHEY, CDR2 SVGAGI. CDR3 length: 14 residues. The CDR3 DNA reads TGTGCCAGCAAGGGCAGGGGGATGGGCTACGAGCAGTACTTC. Protein product: CASKGRGMGYEQYF.

Concerning this clone itself: The junction departs from the called germline gene at one end, perhaps through a read error. V usage is TRBV4-1 and J usage is TRBJ2-2; D perhaps matches TRBD1 (5 bases). Looked up from germline, CDR1 is MGHRA and CDR2 is YSYEKL. The CDR3 has 15 residues. CDR3 sequence: CASSQGQLNAGELFF. CDR3 bases: TGCGCCAGCAGCCAAGGACAGCTGAACGCCGGGGAGCTGTTTTTT.

V usage is TRBV9 and J usage is TRBJ2-3; TRBD2 is a possible D gene (6 bases). Trimming stripped 0 bases from V and 0 bases from J, with 14 bases between. There are 17 residues in the CDR3. Germline CDR1 SGDLS, CDR2 YYNGEE. The CDR3 nucleotides are TGTGCCAGCAGCGTAGCCCCCGCGGGATCTAGCACAGATACGCAGTATTTT. Its translation is CASSVAPAGSSTDTQYF.

The CDR3 region is CASSIGRQGVRQPQHF. In nucleotides, the CDR3 is TGTGCCAGTAGTATTGGGCGACAGGGGGTTCGTCAGCCCCAGCATTTT. The chain uses TRBV19 and TRBJ1-5, with 9 bases aligning to TRBD1. V lost 3 bases, J lost 6 bases, and 9 bases stayed unmatched. CDR1 and CDR2 (germline): LNHDA, SQIVND (reference sequence). The CDR3 is made up of 16 amino acids.